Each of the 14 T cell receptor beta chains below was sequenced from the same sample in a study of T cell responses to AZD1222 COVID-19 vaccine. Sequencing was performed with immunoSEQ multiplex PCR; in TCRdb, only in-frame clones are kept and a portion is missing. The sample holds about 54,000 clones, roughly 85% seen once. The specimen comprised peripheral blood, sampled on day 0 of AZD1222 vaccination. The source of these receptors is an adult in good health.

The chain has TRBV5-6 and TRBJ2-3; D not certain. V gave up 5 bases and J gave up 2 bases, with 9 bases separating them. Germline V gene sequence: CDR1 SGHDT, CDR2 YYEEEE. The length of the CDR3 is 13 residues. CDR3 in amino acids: CASRDAITDTQYF. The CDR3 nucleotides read TGTGCCAGCAGAGACGCTATCACAGATACGCAGTATTTT.

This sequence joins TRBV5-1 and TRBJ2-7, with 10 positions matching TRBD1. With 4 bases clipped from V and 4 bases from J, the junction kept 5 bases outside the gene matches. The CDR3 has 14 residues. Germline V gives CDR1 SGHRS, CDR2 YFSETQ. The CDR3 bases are TGCGCCAGCAGCGTAGGACAGGGGGGATACGAGCAGTACTTC. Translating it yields CASSVGQGGYEQYF.

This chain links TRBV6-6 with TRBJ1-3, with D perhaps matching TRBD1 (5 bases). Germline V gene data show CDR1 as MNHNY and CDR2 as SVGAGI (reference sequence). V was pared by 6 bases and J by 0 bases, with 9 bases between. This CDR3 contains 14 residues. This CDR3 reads CASRDSPSGNTIYF. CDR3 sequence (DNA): TGTGCCAGCAGAGACAGTCCCTCTGGAAACACCATATATTTT.

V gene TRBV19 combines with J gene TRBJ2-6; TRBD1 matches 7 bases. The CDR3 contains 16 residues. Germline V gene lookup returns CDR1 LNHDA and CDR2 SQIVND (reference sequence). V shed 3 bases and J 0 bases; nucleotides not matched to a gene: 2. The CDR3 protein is CASSINRGSGANVLTF. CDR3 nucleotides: TGTGCCAGTAGTATTAACAGGGGCTCTGGGGCCAACGTCCTGACTTTC.

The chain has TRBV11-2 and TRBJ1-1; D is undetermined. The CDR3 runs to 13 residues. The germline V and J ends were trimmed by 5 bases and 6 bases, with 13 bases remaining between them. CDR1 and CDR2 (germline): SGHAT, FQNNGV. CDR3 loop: CASSHVGGSEAFF. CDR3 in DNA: TGTGCCAGCAGCCACGTCGGCGGGTCTGAAGCTTTCTTT.

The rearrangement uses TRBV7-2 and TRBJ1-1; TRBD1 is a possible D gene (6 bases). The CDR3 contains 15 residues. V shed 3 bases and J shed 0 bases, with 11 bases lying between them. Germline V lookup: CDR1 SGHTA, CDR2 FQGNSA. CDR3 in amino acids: CASSLTGPLNTEAFF. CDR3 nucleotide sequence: TGTGCCAGCAGCTTGACAGGTCCCTTGAACACTGAAGCTTTCTTT.

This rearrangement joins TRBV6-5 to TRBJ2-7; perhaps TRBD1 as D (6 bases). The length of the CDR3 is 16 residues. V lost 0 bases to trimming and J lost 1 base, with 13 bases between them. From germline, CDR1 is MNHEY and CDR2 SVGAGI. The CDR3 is CASSYSITGLSYEQYF. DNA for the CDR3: TGTGCCAGCAGTTACTCGATTACAGGGCTATCCTACGAGCAGTACTTC.

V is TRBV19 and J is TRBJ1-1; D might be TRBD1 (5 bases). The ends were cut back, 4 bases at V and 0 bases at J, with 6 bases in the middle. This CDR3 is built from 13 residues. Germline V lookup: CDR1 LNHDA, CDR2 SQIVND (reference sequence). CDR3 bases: TGTGCCAGTAGTAGGGGGATGAACACTGAAGCTTTCTTT. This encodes CASSRGMNTEAFF.

CDR3 nucleotide sequence: TGTGCCAGCAGCTCACAGGGCGGTGGAAACACCATATATTTT. Translation gives CASSSQGGGNTIYF. The J gene is TRBJ1-3, the V gene TRBV7-2, with D tentatively TRBD1 (6 bases). CDR1 and CDR2 (germline): SGHTA, FQGNSA. Trimming cost V 4 bases and J 3 bases, with 10 bases left between them. The CDR3 is 14 residues long.

In DNA, the CDR3 is TGTGCCATCAGTGAGCCTAGCAGCACCTCCCCGAACACCGGGGAGCTGTTTTTT. This gives the protein CAISEPSSTSPNTGELFF. The V gene is TRBV10-3, the J gene TRBJ2-2; a possible D gene is TRBD2 (5 bases). Trimming left V 2 bases short and J 0 bases short, with 16 bases between. CDR1 ENHRY and CDR2 SYGVKD come from the germline V gene. The CDR3 length is 18 residues.

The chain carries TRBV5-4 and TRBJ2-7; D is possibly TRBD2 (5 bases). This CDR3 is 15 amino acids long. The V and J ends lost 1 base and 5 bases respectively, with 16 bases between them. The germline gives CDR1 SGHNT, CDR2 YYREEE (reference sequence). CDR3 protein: CASSLIGKTKDEQYF. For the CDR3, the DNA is TGTGCCAGCAGCTTGATTGGGAAGACTAAGGACGAGCAGTACTTC. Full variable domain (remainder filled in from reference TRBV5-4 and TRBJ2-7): ETGVTQSPTHLIKTRGQQVTLRCSSQSGHNTVSWYQQALGQGPQFIFQYYREEENGRGNFPPRFSGLQFPNYSSELNVNALELDDSALYLCASSLIGKTKDEQYFGPGTRLTVT.

The CDR3 nucleotides are TGTGCCAGAAGCTTAGAGAGGGACAGGGGGCGAAGGAACACTGAAGCTTTCTTT. Translation gives CARSLERDRGRRNTEAFF. The chain is built from TRBV7-5 and TRBJ1-1; the D call in the table, TRBD1, was not verified against the DNA. TRBV7-5 is deemed a pseudogene. There are 18 residues in the CDR3.

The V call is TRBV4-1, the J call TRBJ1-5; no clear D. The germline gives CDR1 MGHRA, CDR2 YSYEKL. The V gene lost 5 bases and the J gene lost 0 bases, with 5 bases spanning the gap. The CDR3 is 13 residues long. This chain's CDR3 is CASSADSNQPQHF. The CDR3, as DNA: TGCGCCAGCAGCGCTGATAGCAATCAGCCCCAGCATTTT.

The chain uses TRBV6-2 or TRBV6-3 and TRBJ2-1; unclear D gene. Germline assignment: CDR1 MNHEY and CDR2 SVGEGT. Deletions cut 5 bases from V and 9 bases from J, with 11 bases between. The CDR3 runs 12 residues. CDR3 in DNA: TGTGCCAGCAGTCACCCCGGGCCTGAGCAGTTCTTC. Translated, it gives CASSHPGPEQFF.